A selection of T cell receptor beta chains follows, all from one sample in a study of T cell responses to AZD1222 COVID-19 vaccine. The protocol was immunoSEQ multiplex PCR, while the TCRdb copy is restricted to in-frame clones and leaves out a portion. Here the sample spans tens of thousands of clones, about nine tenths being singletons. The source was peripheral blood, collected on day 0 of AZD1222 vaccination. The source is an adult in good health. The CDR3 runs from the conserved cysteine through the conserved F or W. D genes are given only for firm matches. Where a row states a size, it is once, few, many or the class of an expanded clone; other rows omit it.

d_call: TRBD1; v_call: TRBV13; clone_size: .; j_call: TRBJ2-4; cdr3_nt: TGTGCCAGCAGCCAACAGGGGGGAGGAAACATTCAGTACTTC; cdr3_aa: CASSQQGGGNIQYF
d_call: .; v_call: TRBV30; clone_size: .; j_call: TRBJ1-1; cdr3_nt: TGTGCCTGGAGTGTGACAATAGAAGCTTTCTTT; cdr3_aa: CAWSVTIEAFF
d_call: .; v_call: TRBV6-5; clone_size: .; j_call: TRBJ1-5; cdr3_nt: TGTGCCAGCAGCCGCGCGGGTGGCAATCAGCCCCAGCATTTT; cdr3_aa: CASSRAGGNQPQHF
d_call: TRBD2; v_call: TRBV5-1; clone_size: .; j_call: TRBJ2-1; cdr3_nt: TGCGCCAGCACCCTAGCGGGGGGCTCCTACAATGAGCAGTTCTTC; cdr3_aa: CASTLAGGSYNEQFF
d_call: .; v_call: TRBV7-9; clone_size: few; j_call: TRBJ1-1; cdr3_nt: TGTGCCAGCAGCCAACAGGGAGGCGAGAACACTGAAGCTTTCTTT; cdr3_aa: CASSQQGGENTEAFF
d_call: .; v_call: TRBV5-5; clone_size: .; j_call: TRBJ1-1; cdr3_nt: TGTGCCAGCAGCTATGACAGGATGGGGACCTCGGTCCGAGCTTTCTTT; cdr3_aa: CASSYDRMGTSVRAFF
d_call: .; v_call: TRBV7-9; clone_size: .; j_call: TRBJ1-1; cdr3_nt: TGTGCCAGCAGCAATCGCGACACAGTGAACACTGAAGCTTTCTTT; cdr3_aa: CASSNRDTVNTEAFF
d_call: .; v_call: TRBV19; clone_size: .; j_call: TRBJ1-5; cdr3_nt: TGTGCCAGTAGTGCCGGGTCTTTAATCAATCAGCCCCAGCATTTT; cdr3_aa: CASSAGSLINQPQHF
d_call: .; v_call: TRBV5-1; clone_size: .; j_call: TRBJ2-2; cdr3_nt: TGCGCCAGCCGAAGGACCGGGGAGCTGTTTTTT; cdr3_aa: CASRRTGELFF
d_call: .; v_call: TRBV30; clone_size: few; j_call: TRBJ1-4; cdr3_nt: TGTGTTATGAACATCTGGGATAATGAAAAACTGTTTTTT; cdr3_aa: CVMNIWDNEKLFF
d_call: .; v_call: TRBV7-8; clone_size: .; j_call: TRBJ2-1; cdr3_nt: TGTGCCAGCATAGACGGGAGCCCAATTACCTACAATGAGCAGTTCTTC; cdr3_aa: CASIDGSPITYNEQFF
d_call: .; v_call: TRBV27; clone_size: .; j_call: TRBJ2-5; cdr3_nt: TGTGCCAGCAGTTTGGGAGAGACCCAGTACTTC; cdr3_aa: CASSLGETQYF
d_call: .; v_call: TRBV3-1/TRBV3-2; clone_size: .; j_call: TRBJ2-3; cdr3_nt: TGTGCCAGCAGCCAGCGGAGGGGCACAGATACGCAGTATTTT; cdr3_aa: CASSQRRGTDTQYF
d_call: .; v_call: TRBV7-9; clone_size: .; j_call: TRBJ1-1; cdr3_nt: TGTGCCAGCAGCTTAGCGCAGGGTGGCGCGACTGAAGCTTTCTTT; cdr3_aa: CASSLAQGGATEAFF
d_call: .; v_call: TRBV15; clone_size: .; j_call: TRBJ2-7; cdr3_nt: TGTGCCACCAGCAGAGGGACAGCTCTTTCCTACGAGCAGTACTTC; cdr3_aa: CATSRGTALSYEQYF
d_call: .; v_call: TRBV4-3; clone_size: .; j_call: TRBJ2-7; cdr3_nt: TGCGCCAGCAGCCAAGACGAGCAGTACTTC; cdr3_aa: CASSQDEQYF
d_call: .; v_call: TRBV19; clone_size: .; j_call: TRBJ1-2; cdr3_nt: TGTGCCAGTAGTACTGGGGACAAAGGGGGGATTTCGGGCTACACCTTC; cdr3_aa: CASSTGDKGGISGYTF
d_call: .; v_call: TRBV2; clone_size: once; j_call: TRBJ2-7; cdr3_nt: TGTGCCACCAGTGTATTGGGATACGAGCAGTACTTC; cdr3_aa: CATSVLGYEQYF
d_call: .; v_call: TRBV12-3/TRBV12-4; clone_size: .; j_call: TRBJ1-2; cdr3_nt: TGTGCCAGCAGTTTCTGGGGGGCGGATGGCTACACCTTC; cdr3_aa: CASSFWGADGYTF
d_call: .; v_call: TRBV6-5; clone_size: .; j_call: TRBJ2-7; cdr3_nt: TGTGCCAGCAGCCCCCGCCGGAGTCGATACGAGCAGTACTTC; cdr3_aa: CASSPRRSRYEQYF